The rows below give T cell receptor beta chains drawn from one sample of a study of monozygotic twins with inflammatory bowel disease. TCRdb reprocessed the 5' RACE reads and reports one entry per CDR3 protein, with no DNA. The table lists 160,000 or so distinct CDR3 sequences. Material for sequencing was blood. These receptors were collected from a human donor with ulcerative colitis or Crohn's disease, or a healthy co-twin of an affected twin (not recorded which). CDR3s include the opening cysteine and the closing phenylalanine or tryptophan.

>TRBV20-1|TRBJ1-4
CSARLPEREKLFF
>TRBV15|TRBJ2-1
CATSIDRESGGAGEQFF
>TRBV20-1|TRBJ2-2
CSASRRGVELFF
>TRBV6-1|TRBJ2-1
CASSQPGTVQRNEQFF
>TRBV5-1|TRBJ2-2
CASSDRGLAGDTGELFF
>TRBV12-3/TRBV12-4|TRBJ2-1
CASSLAFASGRSNEQFF
>TRBV10-3|TRBJ1-2
CAISESVEGLAYGYTF
>TRBV12-3/TRBV12-4|TRBJ2-3
CASSLMASRSKDTQYF
>TRBV7-3|TRBJ2-3
CASSRSLLAGEGDTQYF
>TRBV29-1|TRBJ2-1
CSVLTGLTYNEQFF
>TRBV18|TRBJ2-3
CASSLGRDRVPDTQYF
>TRBV20-1|TRBJ2-3
CSGLGGSGALEDTQYF
>TRBV28|TRBJ2-5
CASSARDRVRETQYF
>TRBV5-4|TRBJ2-7
CASSFGGSTLFEQYF
>TRBV4-2|TRBJ2-5
CASSQDYSEGETQYF
>TRBV28|TRBJ1-4
CASTSRGSVDEKLFF
>TRBV7-2|TRBJ1-4
CASSLFLATNEKLFF
>TRBV12-3/TRBV12-4|TRBJ2-2
CASRVAGGNTGELFF
>TRBV12-3/TRBV12-4|TRBJ2-7
CASSFKLALLSAYEQYF
>TRBV7-9|TRBJ2-7
CATSLNRETFYEQYF
>TRBV11-2|TRBJ1-2
CASSSGVSLVGYTF
>TRBV9|TRBJ2-1
CASSLAGGPINEQFF
>TRBV5-1|TRBJ2-5
CASSLKGAQETQYF
>TRBV20-1|TRBJ2-4
CSARDIFGAKNIQYF
>TRBV20-1|TRBJ2-7
CSARDGVGLAASEQYF
>TRBV4-2|TRBJ2-3
CASSLRVRGSADTQYF
>TRBV7-2|TRBJ2-4
CASSLTSNIQYF
>TRBV6-2/TRBV6-3|TRBJ2-5
CASRRGRGLETQYF
>TRBV20-1|TRBJ2-3
CSARVSTDTQYF
>TRBV6-1|TRBJ2-5
CASSGNVGQETQYF
>TRBV20-1|TRBJ2-3
CSARGTRKVDTQYF
>TRBV27|TRBJ2-1
CASSYGQGFNEQFF
>TRBV20-1|TRBJ1-5
CSAHIGSNQPQHF
>TRBV5-6|TRBJ2-1
CASSSRDRGPYNEQFF
>TRBV2|TRBJ1-2
CATLSRDYGYTF
>TRBV18|TRBJ2-1
CASSPRSGTPGDNEQFF
>TRBV12-3/TRBV12-4|TRBJ2-1
CASSAPEGPHLFF
>TRBV5-1|TRBJ2-2
CASSFNRGRAGELFF
>TRBV6-1|TRBJ2-7
CASNTWGHSYEQYF
>TRBV9|TRBJ2-2
CASSVVGTPAGELFF
>TRBV12-3/TRBV12-4|TRBJ2-3
CASSFGGADTQYF
>TRBV7-2|TRBJ1-2
CASSYTTNYGYTF
>TRBV3-1|TRBJ1-1
CASRRRVGLGHTEAFF
>TRBV5-6|TRBJ2-7
CASSPMDRASYEQYF
>TRBV20-1|TRBJ2-7
CSANDGTSSYEQYF
>TRBV11-2|TRBJ1-2
CASSPLARQGDGYTF
>TRBV5-4|TRBJ2-3
CASSLTSGGLDTQYF
>TRBV5-5|TRBJ1-2
CASSSDRYGYTF
>TRBV18|TRBJ2-7
CASSPSRGLKYEQYF
>TRBV7-9|TRBJ2-3
CASSQGLPTSTDTQYF
>TRBV20-1|TRBJ2-7
CSARFPGGGSYEQYF
>TRBV12-3/TRBV12-4|TRBJ1-2
CASSRPDRDYGYTF
>TRBV7-3|TRBJ2-2
CASSLLGFSGELFF
>TRBV7-6|TRBJ1-3
CASSLVSVSGNTIYF
>TRBV11-2|TRBJ2-1
CASSLGRQGLYNEQFF
>TRBV5-6|TRBJ2-7
CASSLRQEGRGNYEQYF
>TRBV19|TRBJ2-2
CASTAEGTGELFF
>TRBV7-2|TRBJ2-2
CASSLFGRDTGELFF
>TRBV5-4|TRBJ1-1
CASSPRVGQAEAFF
>TRBV3-1|TRBJ1-5
CASSQANQPQHF